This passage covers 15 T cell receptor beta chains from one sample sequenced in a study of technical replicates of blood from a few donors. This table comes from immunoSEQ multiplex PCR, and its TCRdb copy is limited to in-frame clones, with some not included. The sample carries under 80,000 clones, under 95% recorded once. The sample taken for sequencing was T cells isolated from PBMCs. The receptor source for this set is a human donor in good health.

The chain's CDR3 is CASRKGGGTGARKLFF. For the CDR3, the DNA is TGTGCCAGCCGCAAAGGCGGGGGGACAGGGGCAAGAAAACTGTTTTTT. V gene TRBV7-2 combines with J gene TRBJ1-4, with 10 bases matching TRBD1. The V and J ends lost 8 bases and 10 bases, in that order; junction bases with no gene match: 16. The CDR3 has 16 amino acids. The V gene's germline CDR1 is SGHTA and CDR2 FQGNSA.

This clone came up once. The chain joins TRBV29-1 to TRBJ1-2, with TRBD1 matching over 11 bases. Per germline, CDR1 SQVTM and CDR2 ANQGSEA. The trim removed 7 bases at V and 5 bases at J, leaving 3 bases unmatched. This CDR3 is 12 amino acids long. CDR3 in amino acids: CSAGQGAYGYTF. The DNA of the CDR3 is TGCAGCGCCGGACAGGGGGCTTATGGCTACACCTTC.

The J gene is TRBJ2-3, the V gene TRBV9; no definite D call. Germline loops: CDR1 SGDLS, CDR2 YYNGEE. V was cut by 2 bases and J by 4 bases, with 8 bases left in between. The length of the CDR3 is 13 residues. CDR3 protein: CASSVQAPDTQYF. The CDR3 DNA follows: TGTGCCAGCAGCGTTCAGGCCCCAGATACGCAGTATTTT.

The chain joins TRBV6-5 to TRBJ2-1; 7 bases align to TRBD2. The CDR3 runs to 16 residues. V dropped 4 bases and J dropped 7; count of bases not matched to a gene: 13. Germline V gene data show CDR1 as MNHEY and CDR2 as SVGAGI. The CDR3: CASSSMAGLEGNEQFF. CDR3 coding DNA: TGTGCCAGCAGTTCCATGGCCGGACTAGAGGGTAATGAGCAGTTCTTC.

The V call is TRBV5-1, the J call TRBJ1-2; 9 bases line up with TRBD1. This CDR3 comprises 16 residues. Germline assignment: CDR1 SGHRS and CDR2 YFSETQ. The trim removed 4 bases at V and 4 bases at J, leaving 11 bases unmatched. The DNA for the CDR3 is TGCGCCAGCAGCCCGGCCCCGGACAGGGGCATCTATGGCTACACCTTC. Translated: CASSPAPDRGIYGYTF.

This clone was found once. The CDR3 nucleotides read TGTGCCAGCAGTGAAGGGCTGTCTGACAAAAGCGGATCACCCCTCCACTTT. Amino acid sequence: CASSEGLSDKSGSPLHF. The chain has TRBV6-1 and TRBJ1-6, with D unresolved. In germline, CDR1 is MNHNS, CDR2 SASEGT. The CDR3 covers 17 residues. V was cut by 1 base and J by 10 bases, with 20 bases left in between.

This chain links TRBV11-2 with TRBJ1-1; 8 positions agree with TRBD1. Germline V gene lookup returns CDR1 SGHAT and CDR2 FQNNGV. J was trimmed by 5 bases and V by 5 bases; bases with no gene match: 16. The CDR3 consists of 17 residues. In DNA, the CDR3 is TGTGCCAGCAGCCCCCGTGCTTCAGGGGGCTTCGTGACTGAAGCTTTCTTT. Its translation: CASSPRASGGFVTEAFF.

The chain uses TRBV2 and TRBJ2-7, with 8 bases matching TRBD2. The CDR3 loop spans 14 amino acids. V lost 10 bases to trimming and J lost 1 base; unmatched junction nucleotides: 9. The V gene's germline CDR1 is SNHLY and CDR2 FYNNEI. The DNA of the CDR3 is TGTGCCACCAACGGGGGGGTGACTTCCTACGAGCAGTACTTC. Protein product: CATNGGVTSYEQYF.

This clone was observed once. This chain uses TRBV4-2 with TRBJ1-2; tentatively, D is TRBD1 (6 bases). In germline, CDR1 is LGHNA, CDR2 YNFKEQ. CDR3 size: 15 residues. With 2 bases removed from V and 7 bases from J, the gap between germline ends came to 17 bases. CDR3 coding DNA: TGTGCCAGCAGCCAATTGCAGGGACCACAGGGTGGCTACACCTTC. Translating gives CASSQLQGPQGGYTF.

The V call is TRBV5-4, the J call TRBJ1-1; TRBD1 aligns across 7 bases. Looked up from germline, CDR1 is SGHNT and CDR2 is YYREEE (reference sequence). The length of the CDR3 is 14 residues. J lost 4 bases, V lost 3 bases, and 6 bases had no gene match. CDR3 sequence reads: CASSSGQLTTEAFF. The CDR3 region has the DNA TGTGCCAGCAGCTCGGGACAGTTGACCACTGAAGCTTTCTTT.

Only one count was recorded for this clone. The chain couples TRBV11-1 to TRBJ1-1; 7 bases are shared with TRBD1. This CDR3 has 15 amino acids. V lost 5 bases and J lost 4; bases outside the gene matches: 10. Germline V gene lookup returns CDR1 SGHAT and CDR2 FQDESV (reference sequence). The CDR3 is CASSGSFTGATEAFF. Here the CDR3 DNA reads TGTGCCAGCAGCGGCTCCTTTACAGGGGCCACTGAAGCTTTCTTT.

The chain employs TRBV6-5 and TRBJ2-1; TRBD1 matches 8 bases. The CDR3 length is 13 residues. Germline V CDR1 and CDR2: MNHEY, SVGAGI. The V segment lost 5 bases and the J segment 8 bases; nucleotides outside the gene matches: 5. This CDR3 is CASSRGQGYEQFF. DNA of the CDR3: TGTGCCAGCAGTCGTGGACAGGGATATGAGCAGTTCTTC.

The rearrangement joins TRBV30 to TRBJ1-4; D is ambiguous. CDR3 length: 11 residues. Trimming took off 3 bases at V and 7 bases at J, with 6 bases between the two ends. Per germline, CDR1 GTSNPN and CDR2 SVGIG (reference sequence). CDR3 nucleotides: TGTGCCTGGAGGGACTTTGAAAAACTGTTTTTT. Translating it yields CAWRDFEKLFF.

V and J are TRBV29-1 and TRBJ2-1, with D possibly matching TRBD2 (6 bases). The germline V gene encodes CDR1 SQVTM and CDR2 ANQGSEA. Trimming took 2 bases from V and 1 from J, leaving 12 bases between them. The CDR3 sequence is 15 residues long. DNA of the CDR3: TGCAGCGTTGAATGGCGGGATCGGTCCTACAATGAGCAGTTCTTC. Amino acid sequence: CSVEWRDRSYNEQFF.

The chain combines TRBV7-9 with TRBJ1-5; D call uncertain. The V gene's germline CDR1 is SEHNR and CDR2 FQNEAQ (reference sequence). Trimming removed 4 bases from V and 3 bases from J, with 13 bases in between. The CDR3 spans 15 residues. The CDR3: CASSSEEKHNQPQHF. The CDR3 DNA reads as TGTGCCAGCAGCTCGGAGGAAAAACACAATCAGCCCCAGCATTTT.